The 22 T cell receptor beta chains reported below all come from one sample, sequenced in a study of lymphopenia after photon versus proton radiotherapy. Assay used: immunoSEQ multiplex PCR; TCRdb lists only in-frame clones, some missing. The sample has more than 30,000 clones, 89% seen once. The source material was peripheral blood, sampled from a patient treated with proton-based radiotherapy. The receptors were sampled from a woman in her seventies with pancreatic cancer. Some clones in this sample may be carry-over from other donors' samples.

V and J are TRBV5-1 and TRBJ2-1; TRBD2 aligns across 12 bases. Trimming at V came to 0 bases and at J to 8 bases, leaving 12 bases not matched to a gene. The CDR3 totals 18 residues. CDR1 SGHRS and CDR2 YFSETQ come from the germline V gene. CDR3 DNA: TGCGCCAGCAGCTTGGGGCTAGCGGGAGGGTTTTCGTCGGATGAGCAGTTCTTC. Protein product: CASSLGLAGGFSSDEQFF.

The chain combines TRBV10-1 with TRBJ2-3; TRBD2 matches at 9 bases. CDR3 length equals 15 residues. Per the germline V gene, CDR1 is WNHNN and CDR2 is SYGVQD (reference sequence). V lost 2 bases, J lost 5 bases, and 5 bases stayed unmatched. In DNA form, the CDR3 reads TGCGCCAGCAGTGAGGGTCTAGCGGGGATAGATACGCAGTATTTT. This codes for CASSEGLAGIDTQYF.

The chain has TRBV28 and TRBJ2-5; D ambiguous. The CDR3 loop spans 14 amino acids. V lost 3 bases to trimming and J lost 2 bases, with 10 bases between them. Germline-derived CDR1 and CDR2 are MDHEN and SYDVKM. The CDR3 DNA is TGTGCCAGCAGTTTTTTCTCAGGACAAGAGACCCAGTACTTC. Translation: CASSFFSGQETQYF.

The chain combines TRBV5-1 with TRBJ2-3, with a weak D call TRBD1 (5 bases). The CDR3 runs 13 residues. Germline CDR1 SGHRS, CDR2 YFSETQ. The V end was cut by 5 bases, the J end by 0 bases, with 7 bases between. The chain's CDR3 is CASSRTSTDTQYF. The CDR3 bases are TGCGCCAGCAGTCGGACAAGCACAGATACGCAGTATTTT.

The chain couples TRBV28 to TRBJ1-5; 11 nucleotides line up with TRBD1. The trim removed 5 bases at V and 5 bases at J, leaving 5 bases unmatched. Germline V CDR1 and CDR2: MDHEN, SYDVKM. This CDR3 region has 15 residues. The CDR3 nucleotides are TGTGCCAGCAGTACCGGGACAGGGGGTTATCAGCCCCAGCATTTT. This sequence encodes CASSTGTGGYQPQHF. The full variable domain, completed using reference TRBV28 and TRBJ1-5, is DVKVTQSSRYLVKRTGEKVFLECVQDMDHENMFWYRQDPGLGLRLIYFSYDVKMKEKGDIPEGYSVSREKKERFSLILESASTNQTSMYLCASSTGTGGYQPQHFGDGTRLSIL.

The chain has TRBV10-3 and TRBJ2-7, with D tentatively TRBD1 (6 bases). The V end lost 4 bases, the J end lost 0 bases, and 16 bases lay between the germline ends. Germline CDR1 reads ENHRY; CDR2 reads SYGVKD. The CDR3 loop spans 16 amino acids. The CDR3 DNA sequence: TGTGCCATCAGTGGGACCGGGGACACCAGCTCCTACGAGCAGTACTTC. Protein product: CAISGTGDTSSYEQYF.

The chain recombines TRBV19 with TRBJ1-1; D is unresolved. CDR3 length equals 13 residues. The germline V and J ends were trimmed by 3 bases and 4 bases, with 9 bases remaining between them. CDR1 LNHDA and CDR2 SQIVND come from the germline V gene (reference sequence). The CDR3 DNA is TGTGCCAGTAGTATCGGGCGCCGCACTGAAGCTTTCTTT. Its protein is CASSIGRRTEAFF.

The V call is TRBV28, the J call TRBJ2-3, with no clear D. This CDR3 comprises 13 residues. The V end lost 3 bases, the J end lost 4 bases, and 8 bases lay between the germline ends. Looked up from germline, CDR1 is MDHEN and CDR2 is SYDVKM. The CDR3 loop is CASSFPPADTQYF. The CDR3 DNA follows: TGTGCCAGCAGTTTCCCGCCAGCAGATACGCAGTATTTT.

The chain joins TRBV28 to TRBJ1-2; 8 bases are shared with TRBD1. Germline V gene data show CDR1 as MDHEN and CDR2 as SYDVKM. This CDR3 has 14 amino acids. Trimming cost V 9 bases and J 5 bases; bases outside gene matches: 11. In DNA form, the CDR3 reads TGTGCCAGTGGACAGGGACACTCTGTATATGGCTACACCTTC. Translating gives CASGQGHSVYGYTF.

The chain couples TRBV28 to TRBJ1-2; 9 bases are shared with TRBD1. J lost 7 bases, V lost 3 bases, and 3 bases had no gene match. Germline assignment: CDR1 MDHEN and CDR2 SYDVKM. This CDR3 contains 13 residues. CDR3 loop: CASSLDRGIGYTF. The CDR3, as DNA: TGTGCCAGCAGTTTGGACAGGGGTATTGGCTACACCTTC.

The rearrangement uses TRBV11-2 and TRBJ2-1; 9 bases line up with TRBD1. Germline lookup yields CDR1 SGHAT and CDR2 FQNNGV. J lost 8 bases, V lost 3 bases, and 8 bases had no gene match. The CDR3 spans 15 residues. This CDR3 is CASSLGGQGVDEQFF. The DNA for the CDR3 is TGTGCCAGCAGCTTGGGGGGACAGGGCGTCGATGAGCAGTTCTTC.

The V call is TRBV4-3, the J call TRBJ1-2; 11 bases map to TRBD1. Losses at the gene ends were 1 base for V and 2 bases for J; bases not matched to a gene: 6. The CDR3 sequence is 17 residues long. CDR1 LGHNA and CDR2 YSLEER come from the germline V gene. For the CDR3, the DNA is TGCGCCAGCAGCCAAGCATCCGGGACAGGGGGGAACTATGGCTACACCTTC. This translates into CASSQASGTGGNYGYTF.

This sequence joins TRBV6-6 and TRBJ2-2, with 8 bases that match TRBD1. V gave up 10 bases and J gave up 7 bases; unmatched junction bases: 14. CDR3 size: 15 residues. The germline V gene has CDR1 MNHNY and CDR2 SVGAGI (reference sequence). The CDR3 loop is CATRIGQGAVGELFF. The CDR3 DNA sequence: TGTGCCACCAGAATCGGGCAGGGGGCTGTCGGGGAGCTGTTTTTT.

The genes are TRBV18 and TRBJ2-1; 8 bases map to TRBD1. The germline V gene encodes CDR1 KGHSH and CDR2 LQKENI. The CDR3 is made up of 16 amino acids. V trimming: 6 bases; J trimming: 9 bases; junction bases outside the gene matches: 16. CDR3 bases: TGTGCCAGCTCTATGCGTACGGGACAGGATAGGGGTGAGCAGTTCTTC. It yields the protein CASSMRTGQDRGEQFF.

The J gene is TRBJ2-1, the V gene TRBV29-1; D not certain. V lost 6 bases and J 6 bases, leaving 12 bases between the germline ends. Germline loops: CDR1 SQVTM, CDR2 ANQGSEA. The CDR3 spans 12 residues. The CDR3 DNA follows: TGCAGCGTCGTATCTAGAGGCAATGAGCAGTTCTTC. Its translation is CSVVSRGNEQFF.

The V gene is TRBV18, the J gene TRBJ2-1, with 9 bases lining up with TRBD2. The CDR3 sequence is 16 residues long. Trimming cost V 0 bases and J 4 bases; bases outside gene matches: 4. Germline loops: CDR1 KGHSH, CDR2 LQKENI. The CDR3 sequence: CASSPPAGGPYNEQFF. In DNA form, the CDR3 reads TGTGCCAGCTCACCACCAGCGGGAGGACCATACAATGAGCAGTTCTTC.

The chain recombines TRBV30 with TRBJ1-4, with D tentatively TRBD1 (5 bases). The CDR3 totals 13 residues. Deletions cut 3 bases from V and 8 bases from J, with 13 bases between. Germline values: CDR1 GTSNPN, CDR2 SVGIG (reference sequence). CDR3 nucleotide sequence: TGTGCCTGGAGGGGGCAAGCAGGGGAAAAACTGTTTTTT. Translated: CAWRGQAGEKLFF.

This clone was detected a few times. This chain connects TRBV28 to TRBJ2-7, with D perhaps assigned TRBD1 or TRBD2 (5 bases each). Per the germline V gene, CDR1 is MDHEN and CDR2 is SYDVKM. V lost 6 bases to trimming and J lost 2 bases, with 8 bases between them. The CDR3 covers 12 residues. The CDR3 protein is CASSSGPYEQYF. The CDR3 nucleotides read TGTGCCAGCAGCTCGGGGCCCTACGAGCAGTACTTC.

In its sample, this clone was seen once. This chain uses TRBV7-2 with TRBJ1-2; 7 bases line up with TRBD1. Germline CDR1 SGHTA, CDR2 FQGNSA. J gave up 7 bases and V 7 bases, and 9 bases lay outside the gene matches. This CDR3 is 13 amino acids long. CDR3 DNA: TGTGCCAGCACCCCTGTAGGGGGCTTTGGCTACACCTTC. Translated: CASTPVGGFGYTF.

CDR3 protein: CASSALDTQYF. CDR3 sequence (DNA): TGTGCCAGCAGCGCGTTAGATACGCAGTATTTT. This chain connects TRBV5-4 to TRBJ2-3; D is ambiguous. The CDR3 sequence is 11 residues long. Trimming left V 4 bases short and J 5 bases short, with 5 bases between. Germline-derived CDR1 and CDR2 are SGHNT and YYREEE (reference sequence).

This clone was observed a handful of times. The CDR3 loop is CAWSGRGAWQPQHF. The CDR3 DNA follows: TGTGCCTGGAGCGGGAGGGGGGCATGGCAGCCCCAGCATTTT. This chain links TRBV30 with TRBJ1-5; a possible D gene is TRBD1 (6 bases). Trimming stripped 3 bases from V and 7 bases from J, with 16 bases between. CDR1 is GTSNPN, CDR2 SVGIG, per germline (reference sequence). This CDR3 comprises 14 residues.

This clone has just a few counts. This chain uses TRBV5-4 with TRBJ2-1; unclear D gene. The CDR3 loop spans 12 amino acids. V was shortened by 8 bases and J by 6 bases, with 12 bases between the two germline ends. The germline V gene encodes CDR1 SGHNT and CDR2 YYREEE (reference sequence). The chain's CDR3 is CASTDDFNEQFF. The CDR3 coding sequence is TGTGCCAGTACCGACGACTTCAATGAGCAGTTCTTC.